A single sample gave rise to the 22 T cell receptor beta chains below, sequenced in a study of cytomegalovirus exposure and HLA in healthy donors. The PCR had 60 Vbeta and 13 Jbeta primers. The protocol was immunoSEQ multiplex PCR, while the TCRdb copy is restricted to in-frame clones and leaves out a portion. The sample contains 150,000 to 200,000 clones, approximately 71% of which appear only once. The material sequenced was PBMCs. Receptors were obtained from a man between 50 and 59 years old in good health and CMV-seronegative.

The chain combines TRBV7-2 with TRBJ2-3; 8 bases fit TRBD1. The CDR3 has 14 amino acids. J lost 8 bases, V lost 4 bases, and 8 bases had no gene match. Germline V gene data show CDR1 as SGHTA and CDR2 as FQGNSA. This chain's CDR3 is CASSSQGQGGTQYF. The CDR3 region has the DNA TGTGCCAGCAGCTCACAAGGACAGGGCGGTACGCAGTATTTT.

V and J are TRBV2 and TRBJ1-4, with TRBD1 matching over 10 bases. Germline V gives CDR1 SNHLY, CDR2 FYNNEI. The length of the CDR3 is 15 residues. With V trimmed by 6 bases and J by 10 bases, 11 bases remained unmatched. CDR3 nucleotide sequence: TGTGCCAGCAGACGAGACAGGGGGCGAGAGGGAAAACTGTTTTTT. This encodes CASRRDRGREGKLFF.

This chain joins TRBV6-6 and TRBJ1-1; possibly TRBD1 for D (5 bases). With 6 bases removed from V and 1 base from J, the gap between germline ends came to 18 bases. Germline CDR1 MNHNY, CDR2 SVGAGI (reference sequence). CDR3 length: 16 residues. The DNA of the CDR3 is TGTGCCAGCAGCAGGGAATCGGGTAGGAGGAACACTGAAGCTTTCTTT. It encodes CASSRESGRRNTEAFF.

The chain combines TRBV28 with TRBJ1-4; D unclear. Germline V gene lookup returns CDR1 MDHEN and CDR2 SYDVKM. This CDR3 spans 15 amino acids. Trimming removed 4 bases from V and 5 bases from J, with 14 bases in between. The CDR3 sequence: CASSSPGDLNEKLFF. Written as DNA, the CDR3 is TGTGCCAGCAGTTCCCCGGGAGATCTAAATGAAAAACTGTTTTTT.

V usage is TRBV14 and J usage is TRBJ2-3, with D perhaps TRBD2 (5 bases). The CDR3 runs to 16 residues. Trimming removed 3 bases from V and 3 bases from J, with 16 bases in between. Germline V gene sequence: CDR1 SGHDN, CDR2 FVKESK. CDR3: CASSQIGRPGTDTQYF. Here the CDR3 DNA reads TGTGCCAGCAGCCAGATAGGACGACCGGGAACAGATACGCAGTATTTT.

The J gene is TRBJ1-5, the V gene TRBV2, with a weak D call TRBD1 (6 bases). The CDR3 is 14 amino acids. Deletions cut 4 bases from V and 3 bases from J, with 10 bases between. The germline gives CDR1 SNHLY, CDR2 FYNNEI. The CDR3 region is CASSGQVANQPQHF. In DNA form, the CDR3 reads TGTGCCAGCAGTGGACAGGTCGCCAATCAGCCCCAGCATTTT. The variable domain in full, completed from reference TRBV2 and TRBJ1-5, reads EPEVTQTPSHQVTQMGQEVILRCVPISNHLYFYWYRQILGQKVEFLVSFYNNEISEKSEIFDDQFSVERPDGSNFTLKIRSTKLEDSAMYFCASSGQVANQPQHFGDGTRLSIL.

This chain links TRBV6-1 with TRBJ1-5; D uncertain. V dropped 5 bases and J dropped 4 bases, with 9 bases sitting between them. This CDR3 spans 13 amino acids. In germline, CDR1 is MNHNS, CDR2 SASEGT. Here the CDR3 DNA reads TGTGCCAGCAGTACAGACCAAAATCAGCCCCAGCATTTT. This codes for CASSTDQNQPQHF.

Written as DNA, the CDR3 is TGTGCCAGCAGCTTCCGAGGCGCACCCGCAATACAGCAGTTCTTC. Protein product: CASSFRGAPAIQQFF. This chain uses TRBV5-6 with TRBJ2-1; D ambiguous. Germline V gene lookup returns CDR1 SGHDT and CDR2 YYEEEE. This CDR3 is built from 15 residues. Trimming took off 2 bases at V and 11 bases at J, with 20 bases between the two ends. Combining the CDR3 with reference TRBV5-6 and TRBJ2-1 gives the whole variable domain DAGVTQSPTHLIKTRGQQVTLRCSPKSGHDTVSWYQQALGQGPQFIFQYYEEEERQRGNFPDRFSGHQFPNYSSELNVNALLLGDSALYLCASSFRGAPAIQQFFGPGTRLTVL.

This clone has just a few counts. The rearrangement links TRBV6-6 to TRBJ2-7; no clear D gene. Trimming stripped 0 bases from V and 3 bases from J, with 9 bases between. This CDR3 region has 14 residues. Germline assignment: CDR1 MNHNY and CDR2 SVGAGI (reference sequence). The CDR3 DNA sequence: TGTGCCAGCAGTTACTCCAGGAAGGACTACGAGCAGTACTTC. Encoded protein: CASSYSRKDYEQYF.

This clone was counted only a few times. The chain recombines TRBV2 with TRBJ2-6; D unresolved. Trimming stripped 2 bases from V and 2 bases from J, with 7 bases between. The CDR3 length is 15 residues. Germline lookup yields CDR1 SNHLY and CDR2 FYNNEI. CDR3 sequence: CASSELSPGANVLTF. CDR3 coding DNA: TGTGCCAGCAGTGAATTGAGCCCTGGGGCCAACGTCCTGACTTTC. The full variable domain, its missing parts supplied by reference TRBV2 and TRBJ2-6, is EPEVTQTPSHQVTQMGQEVILRCVPISNHLYFYWYRQILGQKVEFLVSFYNNEISEKSEIFDDQFSVERPDGSNFTLKIRSTKLEDSAMYFCASSELSPGANVLTFGAGSRLTVL.

The J gene is TRBJ1-4, the V gene TRBV18; TRBD1 matches 7 bases. V shed 6 bases and J 5 bases; nucleotides not matched to a gene: 6. The CDR3 runs 14 residues. Germline-derived CDR1 and CDR2 are KGHSH and LQKENI. The CDR3 nucleotides read TGTGCCAGCTCTCACGACAGGGAAAATGAAAAACTGTTTTTT. It specifies CASSHDRENEKLFF. The whole variable domain, remainder taken from reference TRBV18 and TRBJ1-4, is NAGVMQNPRHLVRRRGQEARLRCSPMKGHSHVYWYRQLPEEGLKFMVYLQKENIIDESGMPKERFSAEFPKEGPSILRIQQVVRGDSAAYFCASSHDRENEKLFFGSGTQLSVL.

The chain couples TRBV6-5 to TRBJ1-2, with a weak D call TRBD1 (6 bases). The germline V and J ends were trimmed by 6 bases and 4 bases, with 12 bases remaining between them. From germline, CDR1 is MNHEY and CDR2 SVGAGI. This CDR3 contains 13 residues. The CDR3, as DNA: TGTGCCAGCAGCTACGGGGACACCTATGGCTACACCTTC. This sequence encodes CASSYGDTYGYTF.

The CDR3 DNA sequence: TGTGCCAGCAGCCCTCCAGGCCTAGCTTTTGCCAAAAACATTCAGTACTTC. Residues: CASSPPGLAFAKNIQYF. The genes are TRBV7-9 and TRBJ2-4, with a tentative D call TRBD2 (5 bases). V lost 5 bases and J 1 base, leaving 18 bases between the germline ends. Per germline, CDR1 SEHNR and CDR2 FQNEAQ (reference sequence). CDR3 length: 17 residues.

The chain combines TRBV6-1 with TRBJ2-7; the match to TRBD1 covers 10 bases. V lost 5 bases to trimming and J lost 2 bases; unmatched junction nucleotides: 6. This CDR3 is built from 15 residues. Germline CDR1 and CDR2: MNHNS and SASEGT. This CDR3 is CASSLGDRGTYEQYF. The CDR3 bases are TGTGCCAGCAGTTTGGGGGACAGGGGAACCTACGAGCAGTACTTC.

The rearrangement links TRBV9 to TRBJ2-1; unclear D gene. CDR1 and CDR2 from the germline V gene are SGDLS and YYNGEE. V shed 4 bases and J shed 3 bases, with 17 bases lying between them. CDR3 length equals 16 residues. The CDR3 reads CASSPLLTQLYNEQFF. In DNA, the CDR3 is TGTGCCAGCAGCCCACTCCTTACACAGCTCTACAATGAGCAGTTCTTC.

This clone appeared once. The chain carries TRBV15 and TRBJ1-2; D is perhaps TRBD1 (5 bases). The CDR3 runs to 14 residues. Per germline, CDR1 LNHNV and CDR2 YYDKDF (reference sequence). V lost 0 bases and J 4 bases, leaving 9 bases between the germline ends. The CDR3 sequence: CATSRDQTAYGYTF. CDR3 DNA: TGTGCCACCAGCAGAGATCAGACAGCCTATGGCTACACCTTC.

The chain links TRBV6-5 to TRBJ1-2, with TRBD1 identical over 8 bases. The trim removed 5 bases at V and 2 bases at J, leaving 4 bases unmatched. The CDR3 is 14 amino acids. Per the germline V gene, CDR1 is MNHEY and CDR2 is SVGAGI. This chain's CDR3 is CASSTDRGNYGYTF. CDR3 DNA sequence: TGTGCCAGCAGTACCGACAGGGGAAACTATGGCTACACCTTC.

J is TRBJ2-5 and V is TRBV6-5; TRBD1 might be the D (5 bases). The J call may be incorrect, as the DNA end agrees better with TRBJ2-7. CDR3 length equals 15 residues. Germline CDR1 MNHEY, CDR2 SVGAGI. The CDR3: CASSYTGFPNYEQYF. The CDR3 nucleotides read TGTGCCAGCAGTTACACAGGCTTTCCAAACTACGAGCAGTACTTC.

The chain has TRBV5-1 and TRBJ1-1; TRBD1 might be the D (6 bases). The germline CDR1 and CDR2 sequences are SGHRS and YFSETQ. The CDR3 covers 17 residues. Trimming left V 0 bases short and J 5 bases short, with 20 bases between. The CDR3 DNA follows: TGCGCCAGCAGCTTGGCTGGGGTCTCGGGGGGGCTAACTGAAGCTTTCTTT. It yields the protein CASSLAGVSGGLTEAFF.

With respect to this clone: Other DNA variants within this sample encode the same CDR3. The gene calls are TRBV29-1 and TRBJ1-5; tentatively, D is TRBD1 (5 bases). With 4 bases removed from V and 4 bases from J, the gap between germline ends came to 8 bases. Per germline, CDR1 SQVTM and CDR2 ANQGSEA. This CDR3 is built from 12 residues. The CDR3 nucleotides are TGCAGCGTTGGCGGGGGGAATCAGCCCCAGCATTTT. This codes for CSVGGGNQPQHF.

CDR3 DNA sequence: TGTGCCAGCAGTTACTCCGGACAGGGGGCACAAGGCTACACCTTC. Translating it yields CASSYSGQGAQGYTF. The rearrangement joins TRBV6-6 to TRBJ1-2, with TRBD1 matching over 11 bases. This CDR3 is built from 15 residues. From germline, CDR1 is MNHNY and CDR2 SVGAGI (reference sequence). Unmatched junction bases numbered 5, after V lost 0 bases and J lost 8 bases.

In its sample, this clone was seen a few times. The CDR3 DNA reads TGTGCCAGCAGTGAGGCAGGGGGACAAGAGACCCAGTACTTC. The encoded protein is CASSEAGGQETQYF. The chain joins TRBV6-1 to TRBJ2-5; 7 nucleotides agree with TRBD1. V lost 3 bases and J lost 2; bases outside the gene matches: 3. Per the germline V gene, CDR1 is MNHNS and CDR2 is SASEGT. The CDR3 length is 14 residues.